This TCR beta chain emerged from a study of sequential checkpoint blockade in melanoma (dated by TCRdb to between 2018 and 2021). Study-level background: Patients were randomized 1:1 to first-line nivolumab followed by ipilimumab (arm A) or ipilimumab followed by nivolumab (arm B). In about 80% of the matched pre- and post-treatment tumor biopsy pairs, both biopsies came from the same lesion. Maintenance nivolumab came after both trial sequences. For under 25 patients, matched tumor biopsies were taken both before treatment and at week 13, after single-agent nivolumab (arm A) or ipilimumab (arm B). TCRbeta immunosequencing was performed on DNA from roughly 91 pretreatment melanoma tumor samples.

Study-level results and caveats: Among patients in arm A, the nivolumab-first arm, pretreatment tumor TIL clonality was associated with response (P = .04). Tumor T-cell fraction and clonality were found to correlate with PD-L1 staining and CD8+ T-cell counts but not with mutational load. Small sample sizes and reduced statistical power limited the analyses of tumor T-cell fraction within each arm. Clinical benefit was about 30 times more likely to be achieved by patients whose tumor T-cell fraction and clonality increased by week 13. Validation of the response-prediction model combining TCR metrics and mutation burden is needed in larger, independent patient cohorts.

Looking up the germline V gene yields CDR1 MNHGY and CDR2 SAAAGT. V gives up 9 bases and J gives up 4 bases, and the segment between their germline ends measures 10 bases. The CDR3 starts with the cysteine, ends with the phenylalanine, and has 13 residues. Here the CDR3 DNA is all that survives: 39 bases in frame from base 1. Remarks on this clone: No cognate antigen has been identified for it. No base quality information exists; no much larger clone differs at one position.

The intended sense of this specimen's treatment or condition label: randomized to nivolumab then ipilimumab (arm A) or the reverse (arm B). Prior DNA-damaging chemotherapy had not been received by any trial patient. The samples were obtained from melanoma patients enrolled in CheckMate 064, an open-label, randomized phase II trial testing sequential checkpoint blockade. Tumor TCR sequencing used genomic DNA from formalin-fixed paraffin-embedded (FFPE) tissue samples. TCRbeta CDR3 regions were immunosequenced from genomic DNA with the immunoSEQ Assay. Prior to high-throughput sequencing, genomic DNA was amplified by bias-controlled multiplex PCR. As for the original processing: To quantify the absolute abundance of each unique TCRbeta CDR3 region, the sequences were collapsed and filtered. Clonality was defined as 1 minus Pielou's evenness and was calculated using productive rearrangements only. To compute tumor T-cell fraction, TCRbeta template counts were normalized to usable DNA, with usable DNA estimated from several housekeeping genes. A previously published method was used to identify clones with significantly greater frequencies in on-treatment samples than in baseline samples. TCRdb obtained this table from immuneACCESS and retained in-frame rearrangements with V and J assigned. These tables miss some clones; where compared with another copy, unresolved V genes account for less than half of the shortfall, and the remainder is unexplained. D and trimming were read from the DNA, whereas the V and J calls and clone size are those reported in that table. This sample lists some 18,000 clones; 73% were detected once. The ten most abundant clones make up 4.8% of the sample.

This receptor chain uses TRBV6-8 and TRBJ2-6; D gene: possibly TRBD2, on 6 matching bases. Here the sequenced sample was tumor tissue (inferred from file names), taken from a patient given nivolumab and ipilimumab in sequence. The TCR was taken from a human donor with melanoma. The DNA sequence reads TGTGCCAGTTGGGAGGACGGGGCCAACGTCCTGACTTTC. This is translated as CASWEDGANVLTF.